Listed here are 7 T cell receptor beta chains from one sample, sequenced in a study of siplizumab effects on memory and regulatory T cells. The method was immunoSEQ multiplex PCR; TCRdb's version includes in-frame clones alone and lacks a portion of them. This table has 100,000 or so clones, around 94% appearing once. Sequencing input: non-Treg CD4+ T cells sorted from blood. These receptors were obtained from a human donor in good health.

The gene calls are TRBV7-6 and TRBJ2-2; D not certain. The CDR3 has 15 residues. Germline V gene lookup returns CDR1 SGHVS and CDR2 FNYEAQ. The V end was cut by 7 bases, the J end by 5 bases, with 17 bases between. In nucleotides, the CDR3 is TGTGCCAGCATCAAAACAGCCGCCGGGACCGGGGAGCTGTTTTTT. As protein: CASIKTAAGTGELFF.

The chain has TRBV6-5 and TRBJ2-7; 11 bases are a match to TRBD2. In germline, CDR1 is MNHEY, CDR2 SVGAGI. V gave up 6 bases and J gave up 5 bases; unmatched junction bases: 9. CDR3 length: 15 amino acids. DNA for the CDR3: TGTGCCAGCAGCAAAATTAGCGGGAGGGTTCACGAGCAGTACTTC. Its protein is CASSKISGRVHEQYF.

This clone was found once. The gene calls are TRBV6-6 and TRBJ1-5; D is unresolved. Germline V gene sequence: CDR1 MNHNY, CDR2 SVGAGI (reference sequence). There are 14 residues in the CDR3. V lost 3 bases to trimming and J lost 5 bases, with 11 bases between them. The CDR3 here is CASSYYSVDQPQHF. The CDR3, as DNA: TGTGCCAGCAGTTATTACTCGGTAGATCAGCCCCAGCATTTT.

V and J are TRBV6-5 and TRBJ2-7; 8 bases map to TRBD1. Trimming cost V 2 bases and J 4 bases; bases outside gene matches: 7. CDR1 and CDR2 from the germline V gene are MNHEY and SVGAGI. The CDR3 runs to 15 residues. The CDR3 DNA is TGTGCCAGCAGTTACGGGGGACAGGCGAATTACGAGCAGTACTTC. It is translated as CASSYGGQANYEQYF.

The CDR3 DNA reads TGTGCCAGCAGCCAAGGACTATCCGGGAGGTCAGCTAATGAAAAACTGTTTTTT. It encodes CASSQGLSGRSANEKLFF. The V call is TRBV14, the J call TRBJ1-4, with D unresolved. The CDR3 totals 18 residues. Germline CDR1 and CDR2: SGHDN and FVKESK. Between the trimmed V and J ends, which lost 1 base and 3 bases, there was a span of 18 bases.

This chain links TRBV21-1 with TRBJ2-1; the tabulated D call, TRBD2, remains unverified against the DNA. TRBV21-1 is a documented pseudogene. The CDR3 loop spans 21 amino acids. CDR3: CASSKPLSPTRWAGRGLEQFF. The CDR3 bases are TGTGCCAGCAGCAAACCGTTAAGTCCTACAAGGTGGGCTGGGCGGGGTCTTGAGCAGTTCTTC.

The V and J genes are TRBV4-1 and TRBJ2-3; 13 bases map to TRBD2. J was trimmed by 10 bases and V by 3 bases; bases with no gene match: 7. Looked up from germline, CDR1 is MGHRA and CDR2 is YSYEKL. The CDR3 totals 15 residues. The CDR3 nucleotides are TGCGCCAGCAGCCACTTACTAGCGGGAGGGTTTGCGCAGTATTTT. This translates into CASSHLLAGGFAQYF.